Following are 30 T cell receptor beta chains from one sample sequenced in a study of cytomegalovirus exposure and HLA in healthy donors. It was with 60 Vbeta and 13 Jbeta primers that the PCR ran. TCRdb's table, derived via immunoSEQ multiplex PCR, lists solely in-frame clones and lacks some. Here the sample spans approximately 160,000 clones, roughly 82% being singletons. The sequencing sample was made of PBMCs. These receptors originate from a girl aged 10 to 17 in good health and CMV-seropositive.

The V and J genes are TRBV7-2 and TRBJ2-3, with TRBD2 identical over 10 bases. This CDR3 contains 14 residues. The ends lost 6 bases at V and 6 bases at J; junction bases unmatched: 6. Per the germline V gene, CDR1 is SGHTA and CDR2 is FQGNSA. CDR3 protein: CASSFWTSGDTQYF. CDR3 coding DNA: TGTGCCAGCAGTTTCTGGACTAGCGGTGATACGCAGTATTTT.

The V call is TRBV28, the J call TRBJ1-1, with 7 nucleotides matching TRBD1. The junction had 6 bases not matched to a gene; V was cut back by 3 bases and J by 8 bases. This CDR3 is 13 amino acids long. CDR1 MDHEN and CDR2 SYDVKM come from the germline V gene. This chain's CDR3 is CASSFRDRTEAFF. CDR3 DNA: TGTGCCAGCAGTTTCCGGGACAGAACCGAAGCTTTCTTT.

The chain has TRBV5-1 and TRBJ1-2; D is unclear. The CDR3 has 14 amino acids. CDR1 and CDR2 (germline): SGHRS, YFSETQ. V was clipped by 2 bases and J by 1 base, with 9 bases between them. This CDR3 reads CASSFGTLNYGYTF. In DNA, the CDR3 is TGCGCCAGCAGCTTTGGCACCCTTAACTATGGCTACACCTTC.

This clone was counted once. This sequence joins TRBV4-1 and TRBJ1-5; D might be TRBD1 (6 bases). V was clipped by 4 bases and J by 5 bases, with 18 bases between them. This CDR3 is built from 16 residues. CDR1 and CDR2 (germline): MGHRA, YSYEKL. Here the CDR3 reads CASSPIGRGGDQPQHF. In DNA form, the CDR3 reads TGCGCCAGCAGCCCAATTGGCAGGGGAGGGGATCAGCCCCAGCATTTT.

J is TRBJ2-7 and V is TRBV10-3; D is unclear. Germline V gene data show CDR1 as ENHRY and CDR2 as SYGVKD. Trimming removed 5 bases at V and 3 bases at J, with 5 bases between. The CDR3 totals 11 residues. CDR3 DNA: TGTGCCATCAGTAACAGCTACGAGCAGTACTTC. Residues: CAISNSYEQYF.

The rearrangement links TRBV27 to TRBJ2-6, with D possibly matching TRBD2 (6 bases). CDR3 length: 19 amino acids. V was pared by 5 bases and J by 1 base, with 21 bases between. Germline CDR1 reads MNHEY; CDR2 reads SMNVEV (reference sequence). CDR3 residues: CASSDTPGLTKSGANVLTF. The CDR3 DNA sequence: TGTGCCAGCAGTGACACACCGGGACTGACAAAATCTGGGGCCAACGTCCTGACTTTC.

V usage is TRBV4-1 and J usage is TRBJ1-4; weak D call: TRBD1 (5 bases). Per germline, CDR1 MGHRA and CDR2 YSYEKL. The CDR3 runs to 17 residues. V gave up 2 bases and J gave up 4 bases, with 17 bases separating them. CDR3 amino acids: CASSQSLMGRGNEKLFF. For the CDR3, the DNA is TGCGCCAGCAGCCAAAGTCTCATGGGGCGCGGTAATGAAAAACTGTTTTTT.

This clone was recorded once. J is TRBJ2-7 and V is TRBV4-3, with 10 bases that match TRBD2. Looked up from germline, CDR1 is LGHNA and CDR2 is YSLEER. V was pared by 4 bases and J by 0 bases, with 6 bases of the junction left unmatched. This CDR3 has 16 residues. CDR3 protein: CASSPNLAGDSYEQYF. CDR3 coding DNA: TGCGCCAGCAGCCCAAACCTAGCGGGGGACTCCTACGAGCAGTACTTC.

This clone is medium-sized in the sample. The CDR3 sequence: CSVAGGQLNTGELFF. CDR3 sequence (DNA): TGCAGCGTAGCCGGGGGACAGCTGAACACCGGGGAGCTGTTTTTT. The chain recombines TRBV29-1 with TRBJ2-2; tentatively, D is TRBD1 (7 bases). Trimming stripped 6 bases from V and 1 base from J, with 15 bases between. Germline V gene lookup returns CDR1 SQVTM and CDR2 ANQGSEA. This CDR3 has 15 residues.

The chain carries TRBV27 and TRBJ1-2; the match to TRBD1 covers 7 bases. Per the germline V gene, CDR1 is MNHEY and CDR2 is SMNVEV (reference sequence). J gave up 2 bases and V 3 bases, and 12 bases lay outside the gene matches. The CDR3 sequence is 17 residues long. The chain's CDR3 is CASSFSSGTELNYGYTF. CDR3 sequence (DNA): TGTGCCAGCAGTTTTTCTTCCGGGACAGAGCTCAACTATGGCTACACCTTC.

This clone appeared a few times. The chain uses TRBV19 and TRBJ2-5; D might be TRBD1 (6 bases). Germline CDR1 reads LNHDA; CDR2 reads SQIVND (reference sequence). There are 13 residues in the CDR3. Trimming pared 3 bases from V and 5 bases from J, leaving 10 bases between. Here the CDR3 reads CASSMLRGETQYF. CDR3 nucleotides: TGTGCCAGTAGTATGTTAAGGGGGGAGACCCAGTACTTC.

The V gene is TRBV5-5, the J gene TRBJ2-7; 7 bases align to TRBD1. CDR3 length: 16 residues. Germline CDR1 reads SGHKS; CDR2 reads YYEKEE (reference sequence). J lost 3 bases, V lost 0 bases, and 9 bases had no gene match. DNA for the CDR3: TGTGCCAGCAGCTTGGCGCCAGGGGGTCCCCTCTACGAGCAGTACTTC. Amino acids: CASSLAPGGPLYEQYF.

This clone was detected only once. V usage is TRBV6-1 and J usage is TRBJ1-4, with D possibly TRBD1 on 6 matching bases. The CDR3 has 15 amino acids. Germline V gene sequence: CDR1 MNHNS, CDR2 SASEGT. V dropped 8 bases and J dropped 5 bases, with 18 bases sitting between them. CDR3 protein: CASGKQGLGNEKLFF. The DNA for the CDR3 is TGTGCCAGCGGAAAGCAGGGGTTGGGGAATGAAAAACTGTTTTTT.

This chain joins TRBV27 and TRBJ1-5; 9 bases agree with TRBD1. With V trimmed by 4 bases and J by 2 bases, 9 bases remained unmatched. Germline V lookup: CDR1 MNHEY, CDR2 SMNVEV (reference sequence). The CDR3 consists of 17 residues. The CDR3 DNA is TGTGCCAGCAGTTCAGCGACAGGGGGTGTCGGCAATCAGCCCCAGCATTTT. Translating gives CASSSATGGVGNQPQHF.

The sample holds a few counts of this clone. V gene TRBV11-2 combines with J gene TRBJ2-7, with TRBD2 identical over 11 bases. The CDR3 sequence is 15 residues long. With V trimmed by 5 bases and J by 4 bases, 7 bases remained unmatched. Germline values: CDR1 SGHAT, CDR2 FQNNGV. CDR3 in amino acids: CASSPKLAGDYEQYF. Here the CDR3 DNA reads TGTGCCAGCAGCCCAAAACTAGCGGGAGATTACGAGCAGTACTTC.

V usage is TRBV10-3 and J usage is TRBJ2-1, with TRBD2 matching 13 bases. V gave up 2 bases and J gave up 8 bases; unmatched junction bases: 6. The CDR3 sequence is 16 residues long. Germline V CDR1 and CDR2: ENHRY, SYGVKD. The chain's CDR3 is CAISELRTSGGDEQFF. DNA of the CDR3: TGTGCCATCAGTGAGCTTCGGACTAGCGGGGGTGATGAGCAGTTCTTC.

This clone showed up just a few times. V gene TRBV6-5 combines with J gene TRBJ2-6; weak D call: TRBD1 (5 bases). This CDR3 has 15 amino acids. Germline V gives CDR1 MNHEY, CDR2 SVGAGI. The ends were cut back, 6 bases at V and 2 bases at J, with 11 bases in the middle. The CDR3 protein is CASSFTGPGANVLTF. DNA for the CDR3: TGTGCCAGCAGCTTTACAGGTCCTGGGGCCAACGTCCTGACTTTC.

In nucleotides, the CDR3 is TGCGCCAGCAGCCAAGCGCCCTACTATCCGGGACAGGGATATGCGAGCAATCAGCCCCAGCATTTT. Translation gives CASSQAPYYPGQGYASNQPQHF. The chain has TRBV4-3 and TRBJ1-5; 9 positions match TRBD1. CDR3 size: 22 residues. Germline CDR1 is LGHNA and CDR2 is YSLEER. The ends lost 1 base at V and 1 base at J; junction bases unmatched: 20.

J is TRBJ1-2 and V is TRBV5-6; D possibly corresponds to TRBD1 (5 bases). CDR3 size: 17 residues. The germline gives CDR1 SGHDT, CDR2 YYEEEE. The V gene lost 2 bases and the J gene lost 0 bases, with 17 bases spanning the gap. Here the CDR3 reads CASSLPLRQTSNYGYTF. The CDR3 DNA sequence: TGTGCCAGCAGCTTACCCCTACGACAGACTTCTAACTATGGCTACACCTTC. Combining the CDR3 with reference TRBV5-6 and TRBJ1-2 gives the whole variable domain DAGVTQSPTHLIKTRGQQVTLRCSPKSGHDTVSWYQQALGQGPQFIFQYYEEEERQRGNFPDRFSGHQFPNYSSELNVNALLLGDSALYLCASSLPLRQTSNYGYTFGSGTRLTVV.

The chain employs TRBV19 and TRBJ2-7, with D possibly being TRBD1 (6 bases). This CDR3 is built from 14 residues. V lost 4 bases and J 3 bases, leaving 13 bases between the germline ends. Germline V gene sequence: CDR1 LNHDA, CDR2 SQIVND (reference sequence). The CDR3 here is CASSTQGQSYEQYF. The DNA for the CDR3 is TGTGCCAGTAGTACCCAAGGACAGAGCTACGAGCAGTACTTC.

A remark on this clone: The identical CDR3 is also encoded by other nucleotide sequences in the sample. J is TRBJ2-5 and V is TRBV28; 8 nucleotides agree with TRBD2. With V trimmed by 8 bases and J by 2 bases, 4 bases remained unmatched. Germline CDR1 and CDR2: MDHEN and SYDVKM. This CDR3 region has 13 residues. CDR3 sequence: CASRGGPQETQYF. DNA for the CDR3: TGTGCCAGCCGCGGGGGGCCTCAAGAGACCCAGTACTTC.

This chain joins TRBV5-6 and TRBJ1-1; TRBD1 aligns across 7 bases. The germline CDR1 and CDR2 sequences are SGHDT and YYEEEE. The CDR3 is 15 residues long. J gave up 3 bases and V 4 bases, and 9 bases lay outside the gene matches. The CDR3 DNA sequence: TGTGCCAGCAGCAACAGGGGTGGGGAACACACTGAAGCTTTCTTT. It yields the protein CASSNRGGEHTEAFF.

This clone was seen only once. The V call is TRBV13, the J call TRBJ1-1, with TRBD1 identical over 9 bases. The CDR3 is made up of 17 amino acids. CDR1 and CDR2 (germline): PRHDT, FYEKMQ (reference sequence). V lost 5 bases to trimming and J lost 5 bases; unmatched junction nucleotides: 15. The CDR3 sequence: CASSTRVPGQGFTEAFF. The CDR3 region has the DNA TGTGCCAGCAGCACCCGGGTCCCGGGACAGGGATTTACTGAAGCTTTCTTT.

The chain links TRBV4-1 to TRBJ1-2, with D tentatively TRBD1 (6 bases). The length of the CDR3 is 13 residues. CDR1 is MGHRA, CDR2 YSYEKL, per germline. Trimming stripped 1 base from V and 7 bases from J, with 10 bases between. Here the CDR3 DNA reads TGCGCCAGCAGCCAAGCAACAGGGCGTGGCTACACCTTC. As protein: CASSQATGRGYTF.

The V and J genes are TRBV28 and TRBJ2-1, with D perhaps matching TRBD1 (6 bases). The CDR3 is made up of 12 amino acids. Looked up from germline, CDR1 is MDHEN and CDR2 is SYDVKM. V lost 7 bases, J lost 15 bases, and 19 bases lay in between. The CDR3 loop is CASMWQGSDAFF. The CDR3 coding sequence is TGTGCCAGCATGTGGCAGGGGAGTGATGCGTTCTTC.

The V call is TRBV5-6, the J call TRBJ1-1, with D perhaps TRBD1 (5 bases). This CDR3 region has 17 residues. The V gene's germline CDR1 is SGHDT and CDR2 YYEEEE. The V end was cut by 0 bases, the J end by 0 bases, with 15 bases between. The DNA of the CDR3 is TGTGCCAGCAGCTTGGCCGGAGGGAAGGGGCTGAACACTGAAGCTTTCTTT. As protein: CASSLAGGKGLNTEAFF.

The V gene is TRBV27, the J gene TRBJ1-3; 7 bases align to TRBD1. This CDR3 contains 15 residues. Germline trimming cut 4 bases from V and 4 bases from J; bases unmatched to any gene: 7. Germline assignment: CDR1 MNHEY and CDR2 SMNVEV (reference sequence). The CDR3 loop is CASSYGGGYGNTIYF. The CDR3 region has the DNA TGTGCCAGCAGTTATGGAGGGGGCTACGGAAACACCATATATTTT.

This clone was detected a few times. The chain carries TRBV29-1 and TRBJ2-1; 7 bases fit TRBD1. Germline CDR1 reads SQVTM; CDR2 reads ANQGSEA. The CDR3 has 14 residues. The junction had 10 bases not matched to a gene; V was cut back by 4 bases and J by 7 bases. In DNA, the CDR3 is TGCAGCGTTGTTGTTTCGAACAGGGGAAATGAGCAGTTCTTC. Translating it yields CSVVVSNRGNEQFF.

Here the CDR3 DNA reads TGTGCCAGCAGCCTTCGGACAGGGGGTGGGGAGCTGTTTTTT. Amino acid sequence: CASSLRTGGGELFF. V usage is TRBV27 and J usage is TRBJ2-2, with 10 positions matching TRBD1. The trim removed 6 bases at V and 8 bases at J, leaving 6 bases unmatched. The CDR3 is 14 residues long. Germline V gene lookup returns CDR1 MNHEY and CDR2 SMNVEV (reference sequence).

The chain combines TRBV5-1 with TRBJ2-1, with TRBD1 matching 8 bases. This CDR3 has 14 amino acids. Germline V lookup: CDR1 SGHRS, CDR2 YFSETQ. Trimming took 1 base from V and 8 from J; bases not matched to a gene: 5. CDR3 sequence reads: CASSLPQGADEQFF. The CDR3 DNA follows: TGCGCCAGCAGCTTGCCGCAGGGGGCTGATGAGCAGTTCTTC.